The sequence of this T cell receptor (beta chain) was determined in a study of cytotoxic CD8 clonotypes in ibrutinib-treated CLL. Looking at the study overall: Patient counts were about twelve relapsed/refractory, more than 14 treatment-naive and about 17 IGHV unmutated. Around 25 partial and 2 complete responses; at median 68 months, about 14 remitted, roughly 12 progressed. The study's findings and limits: Sampling times, which were not matched between the groups, differed between sustained-remission patients and progressing patients.

Turning to this clone: Its antigen is undetermined.

V was shortened by 5 bases and J by 7 bases, with 14 bases between the two germline ends. Looked up from germline, CDR1 is SGHTA and CDR2 is FQGTGA. The CDR3 covers 14 residues. The repertoire was sequenced with immunoSEQ multiplex PCR; TCRdb's copy has only in-frame clones and lacks some. The data hold 90,000 to 150,000 clones, with roughly 57% observed a single time. Specimen: PBMCs, collected after 24 months of ibrutinib treatment. This chain connects TRBV7-3 to TRBJ2-2; D is tentatively TRBD1 or TRBD2 (6 bases each). This sequence was found in a human donor with chronic lymphocytic leukemia. As DNA, the CDR3 is TGTGCCAGCAGCCTCGGGGGCCCCGGCGGGGAGCTGTTTTTT. This sequence encodes CASSLGGPGGELFF.